This T cell receptor beta chain stems from a study of spatial heterogeneity in lung cancer. Time point here: sample taken at primary tumor resection. No cells were sorted before sequencing. The whole RNA sequenced was extracted from tumor, nontumor lung or frozen PBMC. Per germline, CDR1 SGHVS and CDR2 FQNEAQ. Losses at the gene ends were 2 bases for V and 5 bases for J; bases not matched to a gene: 3. The CDR3 contains 14 residues. TCRdb called the 5' RACE reads again in MiXCR, with one record for every CDR3 protein. The repertoire holds about 42,000 distinct CDR3 sequences, with approximately 7% as singletons.

Sequencing used PBMCs, obtained at surgery. The TCR comes from a female donor with early-stage non-small cell lung cancer. The chain couples TRBV7-8 to TRBJ2-3; 8 nucleotides line up with TRBD2. The CDR3 nucleotides are TGTGCCAGCAGCTTAAAGCGGGGGTTAGATACGCAGTATTTT. This codes for CASSLKRGLDTQYF.